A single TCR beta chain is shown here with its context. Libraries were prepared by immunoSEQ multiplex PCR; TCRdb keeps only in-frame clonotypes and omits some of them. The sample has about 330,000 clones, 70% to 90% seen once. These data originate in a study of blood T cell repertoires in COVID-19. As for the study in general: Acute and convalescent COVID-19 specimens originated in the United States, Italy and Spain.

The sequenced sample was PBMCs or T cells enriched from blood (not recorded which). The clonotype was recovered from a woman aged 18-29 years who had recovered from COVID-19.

The CDR3: CASSLPPVCEQYF. The CDR3 nucleotides read TGTGCCAGCAGTTTACCACCAGTGTGCGAGCAGTACTTC. The chain carries TRBV12-3 or TRBV12-4 and TRBJ2-7; D not resolved. Trimming left V 2 bases short and J 6 bases short, with 11 bases between. The CDR3 extends over 13 amino acids.